Listed below are T cell receptor beta chains from one sample, sequenced in a study of T cells in Graves' hyperthyroidism and ophthalmopathy. TCRdb itself ran the multiplex PCR reads through MiXCR, one entry per CDR3 protein. The data show approximately 430,000 distinct CDR3 sequences, approximately 15% seen once. Sequencing used blood. The receptors were gathered from a woman younger than 35 with Graves' hyperthyroidism. Each CDR3 is given with its conserved first and last residue. The order of the fields is CDR3 length, J gene, D gene, V gene, clone size, CDR3 protein, CDR3 DNA. D genes are given only for firm matches. Clone size appears in some rows only: once, few, many, or a class for an expanded clone.

cdr3_length: 13
j_call: TRBJ1-2
d_call: .
v_call: TRBV7-2
clone_size: many
cdr3_aa: CASSLTQGYGYTF
cdr3_nt: TGTGCCAGCAGCTTAACACAGGGCTATGGCTACACCTTC

cdr3_length: 13
j_call: TRBJ2-7
d_call: .
v_call: TRBV19
clone_size: .
cdr3_aa: CASSTGGQNEQYF
cdr3_nt: TGTGCCAGTAGTACGGGGGGACAGAACGAGCAGTACTTC

cdr3_length: 17
j_call: TRBJ2-1
d_call: .
v_call: TRBV11-2
clone_size: many
cdr3_aa: CASSLVPLLRSYNEQFF
cdr3_nt: TGTGCCAGCAGCTTAGTTCCACTCCTGAGGTCCTACAATGAGCAGTTCTTC

cdr3_length: 14
j_call: TRBJ2-1
d_call: .
v_call: TRBV28
clone_size: many
cdr3_aa: CATLAGLAYNEQFF
cdr3_nt: TGTGCCACCCTAGCCGGGCTAGCGTACAATGAGCAGTTCTTC

cdr3_length: 14
j_call: TRBJ2-7
d_call: .
v_call: TRBV15
clone_size: .
cdr3_aa: CATSRVLGVGEQYF
cdr3_nt: TGTGCCACCAGCAGAGTGTTGGGTGTGGGCGAGCAGTACTTC

cdr3_length: 13
j_call: TRBJ1-1
d_call: .
v_call: TRBV3-1
clone_size: many
cdr3_aa: CASSQVFGDEAFF
cdr3_nt: TGTGCCAGCAGCCAAGTGTTCGGTGACGAAGCTTTCTTT

cdr3_length: 15
j_call: TRBJ2-1
d_call: TRBD2
v_call: TRBV19
clone_size: once
cdr3_aa: CASRTGTSGVNEQFF
cdr3_nt: TGTGCCAGTAGGACCGGGACTAGCGGGGTCAATGAGCAGTTCTTC

cdr3_length: 13
j_call: TRBJ1-5
d_call: .
v_call: TRBV5-1
clone_size: many
cdr3_aa: CASSSGVDQPQHF
cdr3_nt: TGCGCCAGCAGTTCAGGGGTAGATCAGCCCCAGCATTTT

cdr3_length: 14
j_call: TRBJ2-5
d_call: TRBD1
v_call: TRBV6-5
clone_size: .
cdr3_aa: CASSYDRVQETQYF
cdr3_nt: TGTGCCAGCAGTTACGACAGGGTCCAAGAGACCCAGTACTTC

cdr3_length: 15
j_call: TRBJ2-1
d_call: TRBD1
v_call: TRBV6-2/TRBV6-3
clone_size: many
cdr3_aa: CASRPPGQGDNEQFF
cdr3_nt: TGTGCCAGCAGGCCTCCGGGACAGGGGGACAATGAGCAGTTCTTC

cdr3_length: 16
j_call: TRBJ2-3
d_call: TRBD1
v_call: TRBV5-6
clone_size: many
cdr3_aa: CASKRFSDRAGDTQYF
cdr3_nt: TGTGCCAGCAAACGGTTCTCGGACAGGGCAGGGGATACGCAGTATTTT

cdr3_length: 15
j_call: TRBJ1-1
d_call: .
v_call: TRBV11-2
clone_size: many
cdr3_aa: CASSLEGGLNTEAFF
cdr3_nt: TGTGCCAGCAGCTTAGAGGGGGGCCTGAACACTGAAGCTTTCTTT

cdr3_length: 16
j_call: TRBJ2-7
d_call: .
v_call: TRBV6-5
clone_size: once
cdr3_aa: CASSYSSGLPTYEQYF
cdr3_nt: TGTGCCAGCAGTTACTCATCAGGGCTTCCGACCTACGAGCAGTACTTC

cdr3_length: 15
j_call: TRBJ2-7
d_call: TRBD2
v_call: TRBV3-1
clone_size: .
cdr3_aa: CASSPRGSGRARQYF
cdr3_nt: TGTGCCAGCAGTCCAAGAGGTAGCGGGAGGGCGAGGCAGTACTTC

cdr3_length: 14
j_call: TRBJ2-5
d_call: .
v_call: TRBV6-1
clone_size: few
cdr3_aa: CASSSATLQETQYF
cdr3_nt: TGTGCCAGCAGTTCCGCGACTCTCCAAGAGACCCAGTACTTC

cdr3_length: 16
j_call: TRBJ2-7
d_call: TRBD1
v_call: TRBV15
clone_size: .
cdr3_aa: CATSRIKTGSRYEQYF
cdr3_nt: TGTGCCACCAGCAGAATTAAGACAGGGTCCCGCTACGAGCAGTACTTC

cdr3_length: 15
j_call: TRBJ2-7
d_call: .
v_call: TRBV6-1
clone_size: .
cdr3_aa: CASVVSGGFAYEQYF
cdr3_nt: TGTGCCAGCGTTGTCTCTGGGGGTTTTGCCTACGAGCAGTACTTC

cdr3_length: 17
j_call: TRBJ1-2
d_call: TRBD1
v_call: TRBV6-1
clone_size: .
cdr3_aa: CASSKFPTGPLNYGYTF
cdr3_nt: TGTGCCAGCAGTAAATTCCCGACAGGGCCCCTGAACTATGGCTACACCTTC

cdr3_length: 13
j_call: TRBJ1-6
d_call: TRBD1
v_call: TRBV20-1
clone_size: few
cdr3_aa: CSARRQGVSPLHF
cdr3_nt: TGCAGTGCTAGAAGACAGGGGGTCTCACCCCTCCACTTT

cdr3_length: 12
j_call: TRBJ1-2
d_call: .
v_call: TRBV20-1
clone_size: many
cdr3_aa: CSARDRTDGYTF
cdr3_nt: TGCAGTGCTAGAGATCGGACAGATGGCTACACCTTC

cdr3_length: 15
j_call: TRBJ2-7
d_call: .
v_call: TRBV28
clone_size: .
cdr3_aa: CASSLLGGRPYEQYF
cdr3_nt: TGTGCCAGCAGCCTTCTAGGGGGACGGCCTTACGAGCAGTACTTC

cdr3_length: 14
j_call: TRBJ1-1
d_call: .
v_call: TRBV7-9
clone_size: .
cdr3_aa: CASSTRDLDTEAFF
cdr3_nt: TGTGCCAGCAGCACTAGGGACCTGGACACTGAAGCTTTCTTT

cdr3_length: 17
j_call: TRBJ2-4
d_call: .
v_call: TRBV28
clone_size: many
cdr3_aa: CASSLWAGQLAKNIQYF
cdr3_nt: TGTGCCAGCAGTTTATGGGCCGGACAGCTAGCCAAAAACATTCAGTACTTC

cdr3_length: 14
j_call: TRBJ2-3
d_call: .
v_call: TRBV6-5
clone_size: many
cdr3_aa: CASSYQGFTDTQYF
cdr3_nt: TGTGCCAGCAGTTACCAGGGTTTCACAGATACGCAGTATTTT